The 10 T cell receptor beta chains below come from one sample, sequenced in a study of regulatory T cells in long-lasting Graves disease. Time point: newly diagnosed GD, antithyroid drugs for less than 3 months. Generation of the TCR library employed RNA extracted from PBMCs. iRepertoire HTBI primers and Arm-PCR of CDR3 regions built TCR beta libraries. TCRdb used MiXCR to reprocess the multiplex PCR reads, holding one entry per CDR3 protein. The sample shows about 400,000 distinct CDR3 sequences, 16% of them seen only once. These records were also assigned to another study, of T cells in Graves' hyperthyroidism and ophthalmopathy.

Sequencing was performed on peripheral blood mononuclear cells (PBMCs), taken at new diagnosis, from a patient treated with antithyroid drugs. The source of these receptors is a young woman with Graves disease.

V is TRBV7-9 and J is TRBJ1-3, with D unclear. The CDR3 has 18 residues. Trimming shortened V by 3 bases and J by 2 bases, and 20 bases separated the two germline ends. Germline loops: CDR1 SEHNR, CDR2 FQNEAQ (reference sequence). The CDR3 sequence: CASSFPTGQRATGNTIYF. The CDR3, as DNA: TGTGCCAGCAGCTTCCCCACTGGGCAGCGCGCGACTGGAAACACCATATATTTT.

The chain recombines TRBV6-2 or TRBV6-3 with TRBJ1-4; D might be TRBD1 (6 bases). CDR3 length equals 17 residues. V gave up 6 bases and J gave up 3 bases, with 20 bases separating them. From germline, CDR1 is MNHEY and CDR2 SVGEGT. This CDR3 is CASRGRDTYRPNEKLFF. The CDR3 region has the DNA TGTGCCAGCAGAGGCCGGGACACGTATCGCCCTAATGAAAAACTGTTTTTT.

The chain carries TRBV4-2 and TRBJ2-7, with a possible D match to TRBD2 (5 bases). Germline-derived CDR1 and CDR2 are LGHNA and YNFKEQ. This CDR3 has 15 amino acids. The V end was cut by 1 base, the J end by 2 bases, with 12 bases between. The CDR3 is CASSQATGIAYEQYF. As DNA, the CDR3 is TGTGCCAGCAGCCAAGCAACGGGGATAGCCTACGAGCAGTACTTC.

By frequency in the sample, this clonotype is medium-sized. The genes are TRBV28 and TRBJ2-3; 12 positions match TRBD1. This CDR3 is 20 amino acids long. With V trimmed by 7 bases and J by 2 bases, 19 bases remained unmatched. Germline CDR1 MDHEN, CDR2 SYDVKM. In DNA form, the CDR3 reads TGTGCCAGCACCCTTACTCGGGTGGGGACAGGGGGCGTCCCCACAGATACGCAGTATTTT. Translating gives CASTLTRVGTGGVPTDTQYF. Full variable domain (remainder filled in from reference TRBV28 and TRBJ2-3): DVKVTQSSRYLVKRTGEKVFLECVQDMDHENMFWYRQDPGLGLRLIYFSYDVKMKEKGDIPEGYSVSREKKERFSLILESASTNQTSMYLCASTLTRVGTGGVPTDTQYFGPGTRLTVL.

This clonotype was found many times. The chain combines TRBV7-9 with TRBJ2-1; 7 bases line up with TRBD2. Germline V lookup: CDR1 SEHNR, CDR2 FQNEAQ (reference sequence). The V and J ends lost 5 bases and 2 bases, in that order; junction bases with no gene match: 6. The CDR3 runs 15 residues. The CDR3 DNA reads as TGTGCCAGCAGCCCCTACCTAGCGGCCTACAATGAGCAGTTCTTC. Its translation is CASSPYLAAYNEQFF.

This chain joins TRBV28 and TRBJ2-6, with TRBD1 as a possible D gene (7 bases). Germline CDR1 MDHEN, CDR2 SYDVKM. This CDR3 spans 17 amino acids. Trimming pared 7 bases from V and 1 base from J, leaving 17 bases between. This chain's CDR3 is CASTPPAGGSGANVLTF. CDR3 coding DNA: TGTGCCAGCACCCCTCCGGCAGGGGGGTCTGGGGCCAACGTCCTGACTTTC.

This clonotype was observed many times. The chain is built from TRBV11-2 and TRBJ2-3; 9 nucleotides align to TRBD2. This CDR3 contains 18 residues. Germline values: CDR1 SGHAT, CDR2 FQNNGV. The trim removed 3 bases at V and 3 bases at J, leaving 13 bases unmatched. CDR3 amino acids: CASSFRGWRGGRTDTQYF. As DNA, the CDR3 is TGTGCCAGCAGCTTCCGGGGTTGGCGGGGGGGGAGAACAGATACGCAGTATTTT.

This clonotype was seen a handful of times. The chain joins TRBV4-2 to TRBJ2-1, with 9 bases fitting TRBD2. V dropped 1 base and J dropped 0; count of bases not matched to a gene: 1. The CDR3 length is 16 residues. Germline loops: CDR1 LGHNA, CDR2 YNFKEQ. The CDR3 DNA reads TGTGCCAGCAGCCAAGGTAGCGGGGGCTCCTACAATGAGCAGTTCTTC. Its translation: CASSQGSGGSYNEQFF.

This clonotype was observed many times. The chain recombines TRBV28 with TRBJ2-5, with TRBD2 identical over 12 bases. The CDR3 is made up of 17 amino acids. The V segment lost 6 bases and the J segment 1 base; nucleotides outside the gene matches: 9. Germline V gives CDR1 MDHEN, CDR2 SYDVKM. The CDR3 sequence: CASSPVLGLAGQETQYF. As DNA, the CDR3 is TGTGCCAGCAGCCCTGTACTGGGACTAGCGGGCCAAGAGACCCAGTACTTC.

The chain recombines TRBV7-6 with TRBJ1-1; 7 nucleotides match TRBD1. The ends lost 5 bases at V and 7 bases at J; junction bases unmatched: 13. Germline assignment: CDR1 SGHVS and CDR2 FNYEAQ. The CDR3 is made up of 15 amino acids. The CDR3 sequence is CASSPRDSNRNEAFF. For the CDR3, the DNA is TGTGCCAGCAGCCCGCGGGACAGCAATAGAAATGAAGCTTTCTTT.